Given below is one T cell receptor (beta chain) in context. The data originate from a study of PD-L1 blockade in urothelial cancer. The CDR3 length is 14 residues. V was clipped by 6 bases and J by 5 bases; unmatched bases: 2. The germline V gene encodes CDR1 MNHEY and CDR2 SVGAGI. Time point denoted: pretreatment peripheral blood. Only in-frame clones appear in the TCRdb table, and some are missing; sequencing was by immunoSEQ multiplex PCR. In the table there are fewer than 50,000 clones, about 88% of which are singletons. The clonotype originates from a man between 65 and 85 years old with urothelial cancer. The chain links TRBV6-5 to TRBJ2-1; 12 bases map to TRBD2. The sample in question was PBMCs, obtained around atezolizumab (anti-PD-L1) treatment. CDR3: CASSWTSGNNEQFF. The CDR3 coding sequence is TGTGCCAGCAGCTGGACTAGCGGGAACAATGAGCAGTTCTTC.